The present T cell receptor beta chain was sequenced within a study of shared clonotypes between healthy human individuals. Naive CD8 populations comprised CD45RO-negative cells positively selected for CCR7, excluding terminally differentiated effector memory CD45RA+ cells. The table came from immunoSEQ multiplex PCR; TCRdb's copy has only in-frame clones and leaves some out. The sample holds about 2 million clones, just under 95% seen once. The germline V gene has CDR1 MNHEY and CDR2 SMNVEV (reference sequence). Trimming removed 5 bases from V and 12 bases from J; junction bases left unmatched: 13. The CDR3 contains 15 residues.

The genes are TRBV27 and TRBJ1-6; 7 bases are shared with TRBD1. This sequence originates from a man in his late teens or twenties in good health. The sequenced sample consisted of naive CD8+ T cells sorted from blood. The CDR3 sequence: CASSAPTGRREPLHF. The CDR3 nucleotides are TGTGCCAGCAGTGCCCCGACAGGGCGTAGAGAACCCCTCCACTTT.